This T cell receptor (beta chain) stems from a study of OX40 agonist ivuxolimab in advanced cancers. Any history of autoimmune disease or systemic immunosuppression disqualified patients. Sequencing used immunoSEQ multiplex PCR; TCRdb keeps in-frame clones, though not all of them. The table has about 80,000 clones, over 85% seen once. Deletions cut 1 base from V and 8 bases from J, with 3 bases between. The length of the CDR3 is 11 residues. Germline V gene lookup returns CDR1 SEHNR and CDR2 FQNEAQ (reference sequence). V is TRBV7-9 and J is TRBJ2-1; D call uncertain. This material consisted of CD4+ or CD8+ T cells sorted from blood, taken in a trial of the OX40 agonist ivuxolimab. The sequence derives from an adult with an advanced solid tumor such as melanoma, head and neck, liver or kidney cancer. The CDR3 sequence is CASSLVDEQFF. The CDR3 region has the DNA TGTGCCAGCAGCTTAGTCGATGAGCAGTTCTTC.